These 6 T cell receptor beta chains share one sample of origin, sequenced in a study of early stage breast cancer tumors (dated 2017 in TCRdb). To prepare the library, the immunoSEQ multiplex PCR assay was applied. TCRdb mirrors the immuneACCESS table, restricted to in-frame sequences. Some clones are absent from its copies; in checked studies, under half trace to an unresolved V gene, and the reason for the others is unknown. This sample holds about 34,000 clones; 74% were observed only once. The top ten clones comprise 10% of the sample. Sequencing was performed on breast tumor tissue. The source of these receptors is a person aged 25 to 45 with breast cancer.

The chain employs TRBV7-9 and TRBJ1-5; 8 nucleotides agree with TRBD1. V was clipped by 5 bases and J by 0 bases; unmatched bases: 3. Germline lookup yields CDR1 SEHNR and CDR2 FQNEAQ (reference sequence). The CDR3 consists of 15 residues. CDR3 DNA: TGTGCCAGCAGCAGGACAGGGCATAGCAATCAGCCCCAGCATTTT. Translated, it gives CASSRTGHSNQPQHF.

This rearrangement joins TRBV5-8 to TRBJ2-7; perhaps TRBD2 as D (7 bases). CDR3 size: 16 residues. Trimming removed 4 bases from V and 4 bases from J, with 21 bases in between. Germline CDR1 and CDR2: SGHTS and YDEGEE. The CDR3 DNA sequence: TGTGCCAGCAGCAGCCGGGACCAAGGGGGGGGATACGAGCAGTACTTC. It yields the protein CASSSRDQGGGYEQYF. Complete variable domain (other parts from reference TRBV5-8 and TRBJ2-7): EAGVTQSPTHLIKTRGQQATLRCSPISGHTSVYWYQQALGLGLQFLLWYDEGEERNRGNFPPRFSGRQFPNYSSELNVNALELEDSALYLCASSSRDQGGGYEQYFGPGTRLTVT.

The chain joins TRBV9 to TRBJ2-2; D remains ambiguous. Germline-derived CDR1 and CDR2 are SGDLS and YYNGEE. The germline V and J ends were trimmed by 0 bases and 4 bases, with 19 bases remaining between them. This CDR3 is built from 18 residues. The CDR3 DNA sequence: TGTGCCAGCAGCGTAGGGTTCTCGGGCGGATTTGGCACCGGGGAGCTGTTTTTT. Encoded protein: CASSVGFSGGFGTGELFF.

The count of this clone is one. The chain links TRBV21-1 to TRBJ2-1; the tabulated D call, TRBD2, remains unverified against the DNA. TRBV21-1 is shown as a pseudogene. The CDR3 has 16 residues. CDR3 in DNA: TGTGCCAGCAGCAAAGCTTTCGGGACTTATTACAATGAGCAGTTCTTC. It translates to CASSKAFGTYYNEQFF.

The chain uses TRBV19 and TRBJ2-2; D possibly corresponds to TRBD2 (6 bases). The germline V and J ends were trimmed by 7 bases and 2 bases, with 17 bases remaining between them. This CDR3 has 16 amino acids. In germline, CDR1 is LNHDA, CDR2 SQIVND (reference sequence). CDR3 residues: CASTGQASVNTGELFF. The CDR3 bases are TGTGCCAGTACCGGGCAGGCTAGCGTAAACACCGGGGAGCTGTTTTTT.

This clone appeared a few times. The chain carries TRBV27 and TRBJ1-1, with 8 bases fitting TRBD1. The length of the CDR3 is 14 residues. In germline, CDR1 is MNHEY, CDR2 SMNVEV (reference sequence). Germline trimming cut 5 bases from V and 4 bases from J; bases unmatched to any gene: 6. CDR3 DNA: TGTGCCAGCAGTACCTTTGGACAGGGCACTGAAGCTTTCTTT. Amino acid sequence: CASSTFGQGTEAFF.